These 9 T cell receptor beta chains share one sample of origin, sequenced in a study of shared clonotypes between healthy human individuals. Repertoires were generated with immunoSEQ multiplex PCR, while TCRdb's copy carries only in-frame clones and drops some. Altogether millions of clones are present, more than 90% being singletons, with the ten largest covering about 0.13%. The sequenced sample consisted of naive CD4+ T cells sorted from blood. Noted subset: CD45RA+ positively selected. The receptor source for this set is a young man in good health.

This sequence joins TRBV6-1 and TRBJ2-7; D possibly matches TRBD1 or TRBD2 (5 bases each). V lost 3 bases, J lost 0 bases, and 12 bases lay in between. Germline loops: CDR1 MNHNS, CDR2 SASEGT. The CDR3 runs to 15 residues. DNA for the CDR3: TGTGCCAGCAGTGAGACCGGGACGGCCTCCTACGAGCAGTACTTC. Its translation: CASSETGTASYEQYF.

This clone came up once. This chain uses TRBV13 with TRBJ2-3; 8 bases align to TRBD2. Germline V CDR1 and CDR2: PRHDT, FYEKMQ (reference sequence). This CDR3 is 15 amino acids long. V was clipped by 7 bases and J by 1 base; unmatched bases: 7. The DNA for the CDR3 is TGTGCCAGCACCTCTGGCGGGAGGCGCACAGATACGCAGTATTTT. Encoded protein: CASTSGGRRTDTQYF. The full variable domain, completed using reference TRBV13 and TRBJ2-3, is AAGVIQSPRHLIKEKRETATLKCYPIPRHDTVYWYQQGPGQDPQFLISFYEKMQSDKGSIPDRFSAQQFSDYHSELNMSSLELGDSALYFCASTSGGRRTDTQYFGPGTRLTVL.

This chain connects TRBV25-1 to TRBJ1-2, with D perhaps TRBD1 (5 bases). There are 13 residues in the CDR3. Per germline, CDR1 MGHDK and CDR2 SYGVNS. Trimming removed 6 bases at V and 8 bases at J, with 16 bases between. In nucleotides, the CDR3 is TGTGCCAGCAGCCAACACGGGGCTATGGGCTACACCTTC. As protein: CASSQHGAMGYTF.

This chain connects TRBV2 to TRBJ2-4, with TRBD2 identical over 8 bases. The CDR3 sequence is 14 residues long. With 6 bases clipped from V and 9 bases from J, the junction kept 10 bases outside the gene matches. Looked up from germline, CDR1 is SNHLY and CDR2 is FYNNEI. CDR3 in DNA: TGTGCCAGCAGCCCCCTTCGGGAGGGGGGCATTCAGTACTTC. Protein sequence: CASSPLREGGIQYF.

The gene calls are TRBV2 and TRBJ2-1; 7 bases are a match to TRBD2. With 4 bases clipped from V and 1 base from J, the junction kept 4 bases outside the gene matches. Germline CDR1 reads SNHLY; CDR2 reads FYNNEI. The CDR3 is 15 residues long. Written as DNA, the CDR3 is TGTGCCAGCAGTGCACCGGGACTATCCTACAATGAGCAGTTCTTC. Protein sequence: CASSAPGLSYNEQFF.

For this clone: At the DNA level, this CDR3 is encoded by other sequences in the same sample as well. This chain uses TRBV5-1 with TRBJ2-2; D gene unclear. The CDR3 contains 13 residues. V dropped 2 bases and J dropped 3 bases, with 5 bases sitting between them. CDR1 and CDR2 from the germline V gene are SGHRS and YFSETQ. This CDR3 is CASSLGYTGELFF. CDR3 nucleotides: TGCGCCAGCAGCTTAGGATACACCGGGGAGCTGTTTTTT.

The chain joins TRBV2 to TRBJ2-1; 7 bases line up with TRBD1. Germline CDR1 SNHLY, CDR2 FYNNEI. The CDR3 extends over 13 amino acids. V was pared by 5 bases and J by 7 bases, with 5 bases of the junction left unmatched. The CDR3 DNA sequence: TGTGCCAGCAGTAGACAGGGTCGGAATGAGCAGTTCTTC. It specifies CASSRQGRNEQFF. Variable domain in full (rest from reference TRBV2 and TRBJ2-1): EPEVTQTPSHQVTQMGQEVILRCVPISNHLYFYWYRQILGQKVEFLVSFYNNEISEKSEIFDDQFSVERPDGSNFTLKIRSTKLEDSAMYFCASSRQGRNEQFFGPGTRLTVL.

The rearrangement links TRBV10-3 to TRBJ1-5, with 8 bases identical to TRBD1. From germline, CDR1 is ENHRY and CDR2 SYGVKD. The CDR3 consists of 14 residues. The J segment lost 5 bases and the V segment lost 10 bases, leaving 10 bases of the junction unmatched. DNA for the CDR3: TGTGCCACCGACAGGGGAGCGGGCGATCAGCCCCAGCATTTT. Its protein is CATDRGAGDQPQHF.

Comment on this clone: Other nucleotide sequences from this sample produce the same CDR3. The chain uses TRBV5-1 and TRBJ1-2; 11 bases match TRBD1. Germline V lookup: CDR1 SGHRS, CDR2 YFSETQ. The CDR3 sequence is 15 residues long. The ends lost 0 bases at V and 5 bases at J; junction bases unmatched: 3. CDR3 sequence: CASSLEGQGVYGYTF. The CDR3 DNA reads TGCGCCAGCAGCTTGGAGGGACAGGGGGTATATGGCTACACCTTC.